These 21 T cell receptor beta chains were sequenced from one sample in a study of shared clonotypes between healthy human individuals. Assay: immunoSEQ multiplex PCR; the TCRdb copy retains only in-frame clones and omits some. The table lists 600,000 to 750,000 clones, around 77% of them singletons. The material sequenced was memory CD4+ T cells sorted from blood. Stated subset: CD45RA-negative fraction. Source of these receptors: a woman in her 30s in good health.

The sample holds one count of this clone. The genes are TRBV6-1 and TRBJ2-5, with D unresolved. Trimming took off 6 bases at V and 1 base at J, with 15 bases between the two ends. The length of the CDR3 is 15 residues. Per the germline V gene, CDR1 is MNHNS and CDR2 is SASEGT. The CDR3 region has the DNA TGTGCCAGCAGACTGGACGGCCTGTCCCAAGAGACCCAGTACTTC. It specifies CASRLDGLSQETQYF.

This chain connects TRBV18 to TRBJ1-4; D remains unclear. Between the trimmed V and J ends, which lost 3 bases and 5 bases, there was a span of 7 bases. Germline V CDR1 and CDR2: KGHSH, LQKENI. The CDR3 runs 13 residues. CDR3 sequence reads: CASSPRENEKLFF. CDR3 in DNA: TGTGCCAGCTCACCTAGAGAGAATGAAAAACTGTTTTTT. Looking up the rest from reference TRBV18 and TRBJ1-4 gives the full variable domain: NAGVMQNPRHLVRRRGQEARLRCSPMKGHSHVYWYRQLPEEGLKFMVYLQKENIIDESGMPKERFSAEFPKEGPSILRIQQVVRGDSAAYFCASSPRENEKLFFGSGTQLSVL.

The chain links TRBV7-9 to TRBJ1-4; 9 nucleotides match TRBD1. The CDR3 has 18 amino acids. Trimming took 4 bases from V and 2 from J; bases not matched to a gene: 11. The germline gives CDR1 SEHNR, CDR2 FQNEAQ (reference sequence). The CDR3 region has the DNA TGTGCCAGCAGCTCAGGACAGGGGAGAATTTACACTAATGAAAAACTGTTTTTT. It is translated as CASSSGQGRIYTNEKLFF.

This chain joins TRBV13 and TRBJ2-2; 11 nucleotides match TRBD2. Trimming at V came to 11 bases and at J to 6 bases, leaving 5 bases not matched to a gene. CDR1 PRHDT and CDR2 FYEKMQ come from the germline V gene (reference sequence). This CDR3 comprises 13 residues. This chain's CDR3 is CAGSGRAAGELFF. As DNA, the CDR3 is TGTGCCGGTAGCGGGAGGGCCGCCGGGGAGCTGTTTTTT.

This chain uses TRBV7-2 with TRBJ2-1, with D possibly called TRBD1 or TRBD2 (6 bases each). The ends were cut back, 0 bases at V and 2 bases at J, with 11 bases in the middle. The germline gives CDR1 SGHTA, CDR2 FQGNSA. The CDR3 is 16 residues long. DNA of the CDR3: TGTGCCAGCAGCTTAGCGCGCGGGACAACCTACAATGAGCAGTTCTTC. This translates into CASSLARGTTYNEQFF.

Details on this clone: At the DNA level, this CDR3 is encoded by other sequences in the same sample as well. The chain recombines TRBV6-1 with TRBJ2-7; D is possibly TRBD2 (5 bases). Germline V lookup: CDR1 MNHNS, CDR2 SASEGT. The CDR3 totals 15 residues. V lost 3 bases, J lost 2 bases, and 14 bases lay in between. CDR3 in amino acids: CASSDRGGGAYEQYF. CDR3 DNA sequence: TGTGCCAGCAGTGATAGAGGAGGTGGGGCCTACGAGCAGTACTTC.

This sequence joins TRBV15 and TRBJ2-5, with D possibly matching TRBD2 (6 bases). Germline lookup yields CDR1 LNHNV and CDR2 YYDKDF (reference sequence). The V end lost 3 bases, the J end lost 3 bases, and 17 bases lay between the germline ends. This CDR3 has 16 residues. The chain's CDR3 is CATSRTMGIAEETQYF. Written as DNA, the CDR3 is TGTGCCACCAGCAGGACGATGGGAATAGCGGAAGAGACCCAGTACTTC. Filled out from reference TRBV15 and TRBJ2-5, the complete variable domain reads DAMVIQNPRYQVTQFGKPVTLSCSQTLNHNVMYWYQQKSSQAPKLLFHYYDKDFNNEADTPDNFQSRRPNTSFCFLDIRSPGLGDTAMYLCATSRTMGIAEETQYFGPGTRLLVL.

The chain couples TRBV10-3 to TRBJ2-1, with D perhaps TRBD1 (5 bases). Germline V lookup: CDR1 ENHRY, CDR2 SYGVKD. This CDR3 has 15 amino acids. Trimming shortened V by 3 bases and J by 7 bases, and 16 bases separated the two germline ends. This CDR3 is CAISERALGPNEQFF. The CDR3, as DNA: TGTGCCATCAGTGAAAGGGCGCTGGGGCCGAATGAGCAGTTCTTC.

CDR3 sequence reads: CASSKATGANTGELFF. For the CDR3, the DNA is TGTGCCAGCAGCAAAGCCACGGGAGCGAACACCGGGGAGCTGTTTTTT. The chain joins TRBV21-1 to TRBJ2-2; the table's TRBD2 call for D was not verified on the DNA. TRBV21-1 is reported as a pseudogene. The CDR3 contains 16 residues.

The rearrangement joins TRBV5-4 to TRBJ1-2, with 8 bases that match TRBD1. The CDR3 is 14 amino acids. V shed 0 bases, J shed 6 bases, and the junction held 4 bases outside the gene matches. Germline V gene sequence: CDR1 SGHNT, CDR2 YYREEE (reference sequence). This CDR3 reads CASSLDPGGDGYTF. CDR3 nucleotide sequence: TGTGCCAGCAGCTTGGATCCAGGGGGCGATGGCTACACCTTC. The complete variable domain, with remaining parts taken from reference TRBV5-4 and TRBJ1-2, reads ETGVTQSPTHLIKTRGQQVTLRCSSQSGHNTVSWYQQALGQGPQFIFQYYREEENGRGNFPPRFSGLQFPNYSSELNVNALELDDSALYLCASSLDPGGDGYTFGSGTRLTVV.

The J gene is TRBJ1-5, the V gene TRBV7-8; no clear D. The length of the CDR3 is 13 residues. Per germline, CDR1 SGHVS and CDR2 FQNEAQ. V was shortened by 1 base and J by 4 bases, with 5 bases between the two germline ends. The CDR3 spells CASSLDLNQPQHF. The CDR3 DNA sequence: TGTGCCAGCAGCTTAGATCTGAATCAGCCCCAGCATTTT.

The chain uses TRBV2 and TRBJ2-5; D is uncertain. V gave up 4 bases and J gave up 5 bases, with 5 bases separating them. Germline CDR1 reads SNHLY; CDR2 reads FYNNEI. The length of the CDR3 is 11 residues. The CDR3 DNA reads as TGTGCCAGCAGTGCCCTCGAGACCCAGTACTTC. This codes for CASSALETQYF.

The V call is TRBV10-3, the J call TRBJ2-3; TRBD2 aligns across 8 bases. V gave up 7 bases and J gave up 6 bases; unmatched junction bases: 3. Germline CDR1 and CDR2: ENHRY and SYGVKD. The CDR3 is 12 amino acids. The CDR3 DNA sequence: TGTGCCATCACGGCTAGCGGGGATACGCAGTATTTT. Amino acids: CAITASGDTQYF.

The J gene is TRBJ2-3, the V gene TRBV14; weak D call: TRBD1 (5 bases). Germline values: CDR1 SGHDN, CDR2 FVKESK. CDR3 length: 17 amino acids. V dropped 0 bases and J dropped 1 base, with 14 bases sitting between them. Here the CDR3 DNA reads TGTGCCAGCAGCCAAGACCCGCCAGGGTCTGGCACAGATACGCAGTATTTT. Encoded protein: CASSQDPPGSGTDTQYF. Combining the CDR3 with reference TRBV14 and TRBJ2-3 gives the whole variable domain EAGVTQFPSHSVIEKGQTVTLRCDPISGHDNLYWYRRVMGKEIKFLLHFVKESKQDESGMPNNRFLAERTGGTYSTLKVQPAELEDSGVYFCASSQDPPGSGTDTQYFGPGTRLTVL.

The V and J genes are TRBV28 and TRBJ1-2; 7 bases map to TRBD1. The V gene end was trimmed by 6 bases and the J gene end by 4 bases; junction bases not matched to a gene: 17. CDR3 length: 17 amino acids. Germline V gene lookup returns CDR1 MDHEN and CDR2 SYDVKM. The CDR3 DNA follows: TGTGCCAGCAGCAAGATCGGACGGGACAGAGCCTTCTATGGCTACACCTTC. Translation gives CASSKIGRDRAFYGYTF.

CDR3: CASSDPGTSANEQFF. The CDR3 DNA sequence: TGTGCCAGCAGTGACCCCGGGACTAGCGCCAATGAGCAGTTCTTC. The chain links TRBV25-1 to TRBJ2-1, with 10 bases aligning to TRBD2. The CDR3 runs to 15 residues. V was pared by 3 bases and J by 6 bases, with 5 bases of the junction left unmatched. Germline-derived CDR1 and CDR2 are MGHDK and SYGVNS.

The gene calls are TRBV6-4 and TRBJ2-2; TRBD1 aligns across 10 bases. With 2 bases clipped from V and 2 bases from J, the junction kept 2 bases outside the gene matches. The CDR3 runs 16 residues. Looked up from germline, CDR1 is MRHNA and CDR2 is SNTAGT. The DNA for the CDR3 is TGTGCCAGCAGTGACCGGACAGGGGGAAACACCGGGGAGCTGTTTTTT. Protein sequence: CASSDRTGGNTGELFF.

About this clone itself: The sample has other DNA sequences that encode this CDR3 too. J is TRBJ2-1 and V is TRBV5-1, with 9 bases that match TRBD2. Germline V gene data show CDR1 as SGHRS and CDR2 as YFSETQ. CDR3 length: 15 amino acids. The junction had 2 bases not matched to a gene; V was cut back by 0 bases and J by 4 bases. Here the CDR3 DNA reads TGCGCCAGCAGCTTGGGACTAGCGGCTTACAATGAGCAGTTCTTC. Translation gives CASSLGLAAYNEQFF.

This CDR3 reads CASSPYKEYF. The CDR3 region has the DNA TGTGCCAGCAGCCCGTATAAAGAGTATTTT. V is TRBV7-9 and J is TRBJ2-3; D unclear. V was cut by 5 bases and J by 13 bases, with 10 bases left in between. CDR3 length: 10 residues. Germline assignment: CDR1 SEHNR and CDR2 FQNEAQ (reference sequence).

This chain joins TRBV30 and TRBJ1-2; D not resolved. V was trimmed by 0 bases and J by 0 bases, leaving 5 bases between them. Germline V gives CDR1 GTSNPN, CDR2 SVGIG (reference sequence). This CDR3 is 13 amino acids long. CDR3 in amino acids: CAWSVGSNYGYTF. The CDR3 DNA is TGTGCCTGGAGTGTGGGGTCTAACTATGGCTACACCTTC.

The chain couples TRBV29-1 to TRBJ2-1, with TRBD1 matching over 7 bases. Germline-derived CDR1 and CDR2 are SQVTM and ANQGSEA. CDR3 length: 15 residues. J was trimmed by 3 bases and V by 3 bases; bases with no gene match: 8. The CDR3 nucleotides are TGCAGCGTTGAGCGCAGACAGGGAAGCTACAATGAGCAGTTCTTC. Protein: CSVERRQGSYNEQFF.